This note documents a single TCR beta chain sequence. Per the study methods: Amplified reference gene primers provided the basis for estimating nucleated cell counts. The data were produced by immunoSEQ multiplex PCR, yet TCRdb's version contains in-frame clones alone and is incomplete. Clone size and V and J calls were adopted from that table, with D and trimming inferred from the DNA. The table shows 150,000 to 200,000 clones, with roughly 90% occurring only once. This record belongs to a study of blood T cell repertoires in COVID-19. Looking at the study overall: From the United States, Italy and Spain came samples of acute and convalescent COVID-19. Sources were T cells, B-cell-depleted T cells, or PBMCs; the material itself was cDNA or gDNA.

The specimen sequenced was peripheral blood. This clonotype originated in a man between 60 and 75 years old with active or convalescent COVID-19.

The CDR3 nucleotides read TGCGCCAGCAGCTTTACCACAGAAGCTAACTATGGCTACACCTTC. This encodes CASSFTTEANYGYTF. V and J are TRBV5-1 and TRBJ1-2, with D unclear. The germline V gene encodes CDR1 SGHRS and CDR2 YFSETQ. CDR3 length: 15 amino acids. Trimming shortened V by 2 bases and J by 0 bases, and 11 bases separated the two germline ends. Full variable domain (rest looked up from reference TRBV5-1 and TRBJ1-2): KAGVTQTPRYLIKTRGQQVTLSCSPISGHRSVSWYQQTPGQGLQFLFEYFSETQRNKGNFPGRFSGRQFSNSRSEMNVSTLELGDSALYLCASSFTTEANYGYTFGSGTRLTVV.